One T cell receptor beta chain is described in this entry. Its antigen is not identified. The V and J ends lost 0 bases and 3 bases respectively, with 9 bases between them. The CDR3 consists of 15 residues. The data are from a study of T-cell memory formation after mild COVID-19. Regarding the study as a whole: The pre-infection memory compartment contained some responding clones, suggesting cross-reactive memory joined.

Each CDR3 protein is one row after TCRdb ran MiXCR on the 5' RACE reads. The table has 150,000 or so distinct CDR3 sequences, roughly 15% seen once. The sequencing input was PBMCs or a T cell subset sorted from them (not recorded which). The sequence was collected from an adult woman who had mild COVID-19 (a few samples of this study predate the infection). Cell type and time point are not known. The chain uses TRBV12-3 or TRBV12-4 and TRBJ1-5; D unclear. Here the CDR3 reads CASSLAQAVNQPQHF. In nucleotides, the CDR3 is TGTGCCAGCAGTTTAGCGCAGGCAGTCAATCAGCCCCAGCATTTT.